One sample yielded the 9 T cell receptor beta chains listed below, sequenced in a study of shared clonotypes between healthy human individuals. TCRdb's table, derived via immunoSEQ multiplex PCR, lists solely in-frame clones and lacks some. The sample holds hundreds of thousands of clones; more than 95% are singletons and the top ten take 0.057%. What was sequenced was naive CD4+ T cells sorted from blood. The subset is: CD45RA+ positively selected. The receptors were gathered from a woman in her 30s in good health.

The chain couples TRBV6-5 to TRBJ1-5; D perhaps matches TRBD1 (5 bases). The V gene lost 6 bases and the J gene lost 4 bases, with 16 bases spanning the gap. The CDR3 contains 15 residues. Germline V gene lookup returns CDR1 MNHEY and CDR2 SVGAGI. In DNA, the CDR3 is TGTGCCAGCAGCCAAACAGGCAGTAATAATCAGCCCCAGCATTTT. The encoded protein is CASSQTGSNNQPQHF.

This sequence joins TRBV27 and TRBJ1-4; unclear D gene. Germline CDR1 and CDR2: MNHEY and SMNVEV (reference sequence). Trimming pared 6 bases from V and 7 bases from J, leaving 9 bases between. The CDR3 is made up of 12 amino acids. CDR3 sequence (DNA): TGTGCCAGCAGCCCTTTGGGTGAAAAACTGTTTTTT. It yields the protein CASSPLGEKLFF. Together with reference TRBV27 and TRBJ1-4, the CDR3 gives the full variable domain: EAQVTQNPRYLITVTGKKLTVTCSQNMNHEYMSWYRQDPGLGLRQIYYSMNVEVTDKGDVPEGYKVSRKEKRNFPLILESPSPNQTSLYFCASSPLGEKLFFGSGTQLSVL.

This sequence joins TRBV7-2 and TRBJ1-2; TRBD1 matches at 10 bases. The CDR3 length is 15 residues. CDR1 SGHTA and CDR2 FQGNSA come from the germline V gene. V lost 4 bases and J lost 2; bases outside the gene matches: 4. CDR3 nucleotide sequence: TGTGCCAGCAGCTCAAGACAGGGGGCAAACTATGGCTACACCTTC. Protein product: CASSSRQGANYGYTF.

This chain connects TRBV7-8 to TRBJ2-7, with a possible D match to TRBD1 (5 bases). V was trimmed by 1 base and J by 4 bases, leaving 14 bases between them. The CDR3 has 15 amino acids. Germline loops: CDR1 SGHVS, CDR2 FQNEAQ. CDR3 residues: CASSLGSGNLYEQYF. The CDR3 nucleotides read TGTGCCAGCAGCTTAGGGTCAGGGAATCTTTACGAGCAGTACTTC.

The chain employs TRBV7-2 and TRBJ2-5; 10 bases are shared with TRBD1. The J call may be mistaken, given a closer DNA end match to TRBJ2-7. CDR3 length: 14 residues. Germline loops: CDR1 SGHTA, CDR2 FQGNSA. CDR3 in DNA: TGTGCCAGCAGCTGGACAGGGGGGACCTACGAGCAGTACTTC. It translates to CASSWTGGTYEQYF.

This rearrangement joins TRBV4-1 to TRBJ1-1, with D unresolved. This CDR3 has 17 residues. Germline lookup yields CDR1 MGHRA and CDR2 YSYEKL. The germline V and J ends were trimmed by 4 bases and 0 bases, with 18 bases remaining between them. Written as DNA, the CDR3 is TGCGCCAGCAGCCTCTCAAACGCGGCTACTTTGAACACTGAAGCTTTCTTT. It translates to CASSLSNAATLNTEAFF.

The V call is TRBV7-9, the J call TRBJ2-2; TRBD2 might be the D (6 bases). CDR1 SEHNR and CDR2 FQNEAQ come from the germline V gene (reference sequence). The CDR3 is 16 residues long. V was cut by 2 bases and J by 2 bases, with 12 bases left in between. The CDR3 nucleotides are TGTGCCAGCAGCTTATTAGGTAGCGGAAACACCGGGGAGCTGTTTTTT. Its translation: CASSLLGSGNTGELFF. Looking up the rest from reference TRBV7-9 and TRBJ2-2 gives the full variable domain: DTGVSQNPRHKITKRGQNVTFRCDPISEHNRLYWYRQTLGQGPEFLTYFQNEAQLEKSRLLSDRFSAERPKGSFSTLEIQRTEQGDSAMYLCASSLLGSGNTGELFFGEGSRLTVL.

The chain is built from TRBV19 and TRBJ2-6; D unresolved. Germline V gene data show CDR1 as LNHDA and CDR2 as SQIVND (reference sequence). The CDR3 has 15 amino acids. V was trimmed by 4 bases and J by 2 bases, leaving 9 bases between them. The CDR3 DNA follows: TGTGCCAGTAGTAACACAAGGGCTGGGGCCAACGTCCTGACTTTC. As protein: CASSNTRAGANVLTF.

The rearrangement links TRBV20-1 to TRBJ2-7; D is unclear. V gave up 6 bases and J gave up 4 bases, with 10 bases separating them. The V gene's germline CDR1 is DFQATT and CDR2 SNEGSKA (reference sequence). This CDR3 has 11 amino acids. CDR3 bases: TGCAGTGCCCCCTTGTTTTACGAGCAGTACTTC. It codes for CSAPLFYEQYF.